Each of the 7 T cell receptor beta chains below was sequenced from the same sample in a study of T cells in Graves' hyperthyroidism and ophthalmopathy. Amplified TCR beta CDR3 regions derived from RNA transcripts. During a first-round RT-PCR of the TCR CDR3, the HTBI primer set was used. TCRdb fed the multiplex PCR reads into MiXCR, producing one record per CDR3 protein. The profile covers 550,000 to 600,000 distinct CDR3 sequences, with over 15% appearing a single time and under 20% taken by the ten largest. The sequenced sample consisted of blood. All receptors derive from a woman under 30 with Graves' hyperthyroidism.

Here the CDR3 reads CASSFPQISGNTIYF. The CDR3 DNA reads TGTGCCAGCAGTTTCCCCCAGATCTCTGGAAACACCATATATTTT. The chain carries TRBV12-3 or TRBV12-4 and TRBJ1-3; no definite D call. Trimming removed 3 bases at V and 0 bases at J, with 9 bases between. This CDR3 region has 15 residues.

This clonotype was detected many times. The chain's CDR3 is CASSLTSNQPQHF. The CDR3 bases are TGTGCCAGCAGTCTTACGAGCAATCAGCCCCAGCATTTT. The rearrangement joins TRBV3-1 to TRBJ1-5, with unresolved D. Germline-derived CDR1 and CDR2 are LGHDT and YNNKEL (reference sequence). The CDR3 covers 13 residues. V was pared by 6 bases and J by 1 base, with 7 bases between.

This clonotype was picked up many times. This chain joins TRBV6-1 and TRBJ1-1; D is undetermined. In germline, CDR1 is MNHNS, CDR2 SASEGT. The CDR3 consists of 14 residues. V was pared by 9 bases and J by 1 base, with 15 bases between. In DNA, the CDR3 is TGTGCCAGTTTTGGATACTTCAGGAACACTGAAGCTTTCTTT. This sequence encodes CASFGYFRNTEAFF.

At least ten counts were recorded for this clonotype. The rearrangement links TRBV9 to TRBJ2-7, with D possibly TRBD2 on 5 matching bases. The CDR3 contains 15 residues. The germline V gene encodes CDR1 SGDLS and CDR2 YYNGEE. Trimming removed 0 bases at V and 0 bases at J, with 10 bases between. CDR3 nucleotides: TGTGCCAGCAGCGTAGGGACGGGATTCTCCTACGAGCAGTACTTC. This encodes CASSVGTGFSYEQYF.

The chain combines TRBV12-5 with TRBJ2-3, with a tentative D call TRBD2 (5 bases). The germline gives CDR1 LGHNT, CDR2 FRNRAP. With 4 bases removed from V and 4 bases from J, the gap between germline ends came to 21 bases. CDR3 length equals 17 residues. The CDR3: CASGSALANLVPDTQYF. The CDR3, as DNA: TGTGCTAGTGGTTCGGCCTTAGCGAACTTGGTTCCAGATACGCAGTATTTT.

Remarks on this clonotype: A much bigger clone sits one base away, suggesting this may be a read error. This CDR3 is CASNYSLAGSNEQFF. The CDR3 nucleotides read TGTGCCAGCAATTACTCGCTAGCGGGGTCTAATGAGCAGTTCTTC. This chain uses TRBV11-2 with TRBJ2-1; 9 positions match TRBD2. The V gene end was trimmed by 7 bases and the J gene end by 7 bases; junction bases not matched to a gene: 11. There are 15 residues in the CDR3. Germline V CDR1 and CDR2: SGHAT, FQNNGV.

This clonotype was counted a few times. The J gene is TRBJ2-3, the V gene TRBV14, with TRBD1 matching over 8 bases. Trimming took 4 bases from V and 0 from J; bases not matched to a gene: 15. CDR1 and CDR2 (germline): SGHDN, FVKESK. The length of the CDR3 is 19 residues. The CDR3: CASSRLIQGAILSTDTQYF. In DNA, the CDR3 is TGTGCCAGCAGCCGCCTTATTCAGGGGGCCATCCTTAGCACAGATACGCAGTATTTT.